This is a list of T cell receptor beta chains from one sample in a study of T cell responses to AZD1222 COVID-19 vaccine. TCRdb's table, derived via immunoSEQ multiplex PCR, lists solely in-frame clones and lacks some. Among roughly 90,000 clones listed, roughly nine tenths were seen once. The input for sequencing was peripheral blood, taken 28 days after the second AZD1222 dose. The receptors shown here come from an adult who received the AZD1222 COVID-19 vaccine. Each CDR3 is given with its conserved first and last residue. Each record gives: J gene, V gene, D gene, clone size, CDR3 DNA, CDR3 protein. The D gene is left open where the match is weak. Only some rows state a clone size, as once, few, many or a class for expanded clones.

TRBJ2-5 TRBV18 - - TGTGCCAGCTCAGAAAAGGACATCTCTTCTGAGACCCAGTACTTC CASSEKDISSETQYF
TRBJ2-1 TRBV4-3 - - TGCGCCAGCAGCCAGGATAGCGAAAACTACAATGAGCAGTTCTTC CASSQDSENYNEQFF
TRBJ1-2 TRBV4-1 TRBD1 - TGCGCCAGCAGCCACCTGGACAGGGAACAAAAGGGCTACACCTTC CASSHLDREQKGYTF
TRBJ1-2 TRBV30 TRBD1 few TGTGCCTGGGTATTCAAAGGGACAGGGAGAGTGAACGGCTACACCTTC CAWVFKGTGRVNGYTF
TRBJ2-7 TRBV4-2 - once TGTGCCAGCAGCCAAGATGAGGGGTCCTACGAGCAGTACTTC CASSQDEGSYEQYF
TRBJ1-1 TRBV6-1 - - TGTGCCAGCAGATCCGCGGACAAGGGCACTGAAGCTTTCTTT CASRSADKGTEAFF
TRBJ1-4 TRBV3-1/TRBV3-2 TRBD1 - TGTGCCAGCAGCCACCGCGGCTGGACAGGGGAGTCAACTAATGAAAAACTGTTTTTT CASSHRGWTGESTNEKLFF
TRBJ1-1 TRBV3-1/TRBV3-2 - - TGTGCCAGCAGCCAATATACGGCTAACACTGAAGCTTTCTTT CASSQYTANTEAFF
TRBJ1-1 TRBV5-4 - - TGTGCCAGCAGCTTGAGGGAGGCGAACACTGAAGCTTTCTTT CASSLREANTEAFF
TRBJ1-1 TRBV19 - - TGTGCCAGCAGTTTTGTTCAGAGCATGAACACTGAAGCTTTCTTT CASSFVQSMNTEAFF
TRBJ2-3 TRBV10-3 TRBD2 - TGTGCCATCGGGGGGGTTGGGCTCTCTAGCACAGATACGCAGTATTTT CAIGGVGLSSTDTQYF
TRBJ1-1 TRBV5-1 - - TGCGCCAGCAGCGGTAGACCTGACGACAGACCGATAGACACTGAAGCTTTCTTT CASSGRPDDRPIDTEAFF
TRBJ1-3 TRBV28 - - TGTGCCAGCAGTTTTTCGGGCATTGGAAACACCATATATTTT CASSFSGIGNTIYF
TRBJ2-3 TRBV7-3 TRBD2 - TGTGCCAGCAGCTTGGCGGGGGTGGCCACAGATACGCAGTATTTT CASSLAGVATDTQYF
TRBJ1-1 TRBV19 - - TGTGCCAGTAGTCTAGGGCGGATGAACACTGAAGCTTTCTTT CASSLGRMNTEAFF
TRBJ1-2 TRBV13 - - TGTGCCAGCAGCTTAAGCGGTAGCAATTCCTATGGCTACACCTTC CASSLSGSNSYGYTF
TRBJ1-1 TRBV3-1/TRBV3-2 - - TGTGCCAGCAGCCAGCCCGGGGTTGGCACTGAAGCTTTCTTT CASSQPGVGTEAFF
TRBJ2-4 TRBV5-1 TRBD2 - TGCGCCAGCAGCTTAGCGGGGGAGAACATTCAGTACTTC CASSLAGENIQYF
TRBJ2-1 TRBV7-3 - - TGTGCCAGCAGCCCTAGTGGCAGCGGTTCCTACAATGAGCAGTTCTTC CASSPSGSGSYNEQFF
TRBJ2-2 TRBV19 - - TGTGCCAGTAGTACACGATTGAACACCGGGGAGCTGTTTTTT CASSTRLNTGELFF
TRBJ1-5 TRBV6-5 - few TGTGCCAGCAGTTTATCGGAAAATCAGCCCCAGCATTTT CASSLSENQPQHF
TRBJ1-3 TRBV28 - - TGTGCCAGCAGTTTCTCCCCTTGGGGGCTCAGAAACACCATATATTTT CASSFSPWGLRNTIYF
TRBJ2-3 TRBV13 TRBD2 - TGTGCCCGCACCGACGGGGGGCGGGGGGTGCCTGATACGCAGTATTTT CARTDGGRGVPDTQYF
TRBJ2-3 TRBV7-2 - - TGTGCCAGCAGCTTAGAGGGTCCCTCAGATACGCAGTATTTT CASSLEGPSDTQYF
TRBJ1-3 TRBV29-1 - - TGCAGCGTTGATTCCCCTGGAAACACCATATATTTT CSVDSPGNTIYF
TRBJ1-1 TRBV6-5 - few TGTGCCAGCATCGAAGGGATGAACACTGAAGCTTTCTTT CASIEGMNTEAFF
TRBJ2-3 TRBV4-1 - - TGCGCCAGCAGCCCCGGACCTGGGGCAGATACGCAGTATTTT CASSPGPGADTQYF
TRBJ2-7 TRBV12-3/TRBV12-4 - - TGTGCCAGCAGTTTGGGTTCCTACGAGCAGTACTTC CASSLGSYEQYF
TRBJ1-5 TRBV4-2 - - TGTGCCAGCAGCCAAGAATCGGATCAGCCCCAGCATTTT CASSQESDQPQHF
TRBJ2-7 TRBV12-3/TRBV12-4 - - TGTGCCAGCAGCCCGGGACGCAGCTACGAGCAGTACTTC CASSPGRSYEQYF
TRBJ1-2 TRBV7-8 - once TGTGCCAGCAGCCCCCGTTTGTCGCAGGACTATGGCTACACCTTC CASSPRLSQDYGYTF
TRBJ1-1 TRBV5-5 - once TGTGCCAGCAGCTTGTGGACAGACACTGAAGCTTTCTTT CASSLWTDTEAFF
TRBJ1-5 TRBV19 - - TGTGCCAGTAGTATGAGGGGAGGGGATCAGCCCCAGCATTTT CASSMRGGDQPQHF
TRBJ2-4 TRBV12-5 - - TGTGCTAGTGGTTTCGGGGGCCCTAAAAACATTCAGTACTTC CASGFGGPKNIQYF
TRBJ1-5 TRBV28 - - TGTGCCAGCAACCCACGGAGCGGTAATCAGCCCCAGCATTTT CASNPRSGNQPQHF
TRBJ2-2 TRBV29-1 - - TGCAGCGTCGTGGGACATCAGAACACCGGGGAGCTGTTTTTT CSVVGHQNTGELFF
TRBJ2-2 TRBV7-3 - - TGTGCCAGCAGCCCGCGGGGTCCGACTCAGAACACCGGGGAGCTGTTTTTT CASSPRGPTQNTGELFF
TRBJ2-5 TRBV7-9 - - TGTGCCAGCAGCCGTGGGGCGGGGCGGATTCAAGAGACCCAGTACTTC CASSRGAGRIQETQYF
TRBJ1-6 TRBV27 - - TGTGCCAGCTCTCGAAAGCTAGGACAGTCGTATAATTCACCCCTCCACTTT CASSRKLGQSYNSPLHF
TRBJ1-4 TRBV7-8 - - TGTGCCAGCAGCTTTGTCGGTCAGGATGAAAAACTGTTTTTT CASSFVGQDEKLFF
TRBJ2-1 TRBV30 - - TGTGCCTGGAGTGTATGGAGGCGGAGGTACAATGAGCAGTTCTTC CAWSVWRRRYNEQFF
TRBJ2-3 TRBV11-2 - - TGTGCCAGCAGCTTCGCAGCGGTGCAAGATACGCAGTATTTT CASSFAAVQDTQYF
TRBJ2-3 TRBV5-4 TRBD2 - TGTGCCAGCACCCCGGAGAGCGGGGGGCTAGATACGCAGTATTTT CASTPESGGLDTQYF
TRBJ2-7 TRBV27 - - TGTGCCAGCAGTTTGATCGGTCCGTCCTACGAGCAGTACTTC CASSLIGPSYEQYF
TRBJ1-5 TRBV10-3 - medium-sized TGTGCCATCAGTGAGGTCAGAACCGACAATCAGCCCCAGCATTTT CAISEVRTDNQPQHF
TRBJ2-1 TRBV7-9 - once TGTGCCAGCAAGGGAGATTCGAATGAGCAGTTCTTC CASKGDSNEQFF
TRBJ2-5 TRBV11-2 - - TGTGCCAGCAGCTTAGAACCCCCGGGGACCCAGTACTTC CASSLEPPGTQYF
TRBJ2-7 TRBV18 - - TGTGCCAGCTCACCACGTGGGAACGAGCAGTACTTC CASSPRGNEQYF
TRBJ2-7 TRBV18 TRBD1 - TGTGCCAGCTCACCACCGGGACAGGGGGTCGAGCAGTACTTC CASSPPGQGVEQYF
TRBJ2-1 TRBV7-8 TRBD2 - TGTGCCAGCACCTTTAGCGGGGGGCCGGGGTATGAGCAGTTCTTC CASTFSGGPGYEQFF
TRBJ2-5 TRBV5-1 TRBD2 - TGCGCCAGCAGCTCGGGCGGGGGGGCCTCGGAGACCCAGTACTTC CASSSGGGASETQYF
TRBJ2-5 TRBV6-1 TRBD1 - TGTGCCAGCAGTGGTCCAAGACAGGGTAATATTTTCGGCCAAGAGACCCAGTACTTC CASSGPRQGNIFGQETQYF
TRBJ2-3 TRBV4-1 - - TGCGCCAGCAGCCAAGATCGCTACCGCATCGAGAGCACAGATACGCAGTATTTT CASSQDRYRIESTDTQYF
TRBJ2-1 TRBV10-3 TRBD2 - TGTGCCATCAGTGACCCCGGGGGGTGGGACAATGAGCAGTTCTTC CAISDPGGWDNEQFF
TRBJ1-2 TRBV4-1 - - TGCGCCAGCTCCCCATCCCGGGACAACTATGGCTACACCTTC CASSPSRDNYGYTF
TRBJ2-1 TRBV11-3 TRBD1 - TGTGCCAGCAGCTTAGATCCGGGGACAGGGTCCTACAATGAGCAGTTCTTC CASSLDPGTGSYNEQFF
TRBJ1-1 TRBV5-1 - - TGCGCCAGCAGCTTGGCCGCACCGAACACTGAAGCTTTCTTT CASSLAAPNTEAFF